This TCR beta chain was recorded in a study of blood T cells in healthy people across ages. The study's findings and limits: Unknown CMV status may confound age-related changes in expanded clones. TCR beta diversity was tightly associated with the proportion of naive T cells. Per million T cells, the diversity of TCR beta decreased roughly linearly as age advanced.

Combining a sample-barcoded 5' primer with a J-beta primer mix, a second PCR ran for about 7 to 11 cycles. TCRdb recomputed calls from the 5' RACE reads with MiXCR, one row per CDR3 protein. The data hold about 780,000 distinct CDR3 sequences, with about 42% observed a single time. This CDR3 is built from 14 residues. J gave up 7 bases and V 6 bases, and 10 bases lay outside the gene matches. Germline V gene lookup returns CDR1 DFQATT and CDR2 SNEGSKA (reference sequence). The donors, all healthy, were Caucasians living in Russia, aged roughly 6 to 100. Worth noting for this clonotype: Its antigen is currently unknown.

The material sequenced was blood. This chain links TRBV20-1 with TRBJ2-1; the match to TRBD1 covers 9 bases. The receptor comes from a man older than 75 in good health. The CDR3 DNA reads TGCAGTGCGGGTGGGGGGACAGGGATTAATGAGCAGTTCTTC. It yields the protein CSAGGGTGINEQFF.